Shown below are 24 T cell receptor beta chains from a single sample sequenced in a study of PD-L1 blockade in urothelial cancer. Noted time point: peripheral blood 6 weeks after treatment start. Sequenced by immunoSEQ multiplex PCR; TCRdb stores in-frame clones only, minus some. The table lists about 120,000 clones, around 89% of them singletons, with more than 1.5% in the top ten. The specimen was PBMCs, collected around atezolizumab (anti-PD-L1) treatment. The receptors shown here come from a man in his sixties with urothelial cancer.

V and J are TRBV21-1 and TRBJ2-5; the table's D gene call, TRBD2, was not cross checked with the DNA. TRBV21-1 constitutes a pseudogene. The CDR3 has 13 amino acids. The DNA of the CDR3 is TGTGCCAGCAGCGGAGGTCCTCAAGAGACCCAGTACTTC. As protein: CASSGGPQETQYF.

This sequence joins TRBV5-1 and TRBJ1-6; weak D call: TRBD1 (6 bases). CDR1 and CDR2 (germline): SGHRS, YFSETQ. The CDR3 is made up of 13 amino acids. Trimming took 5 bases from V and 9 from J, leaving 12 bases between them. CDR3 nucleotides: TGCGCCAGCAGAAGGGACAACGGTTCACCCCTCCACTTT. Amino acids: CASRRDNGSPLHF.

This chain links TRBV4-1 with TRBJ2-2, with 9 nucleotides matching TRBD1. The trim removed 2 bases at V and 5 bases at J, leaving 3 bases unmatched. Per germline, CDR1 MGHRA and CDR2 YSYEKL. The CDR3 consists of 15 residues. The CDR3 region is CASSQSGTGTGELFF. CDR3 bases: TGCGCCAGCAGCCAATCCGGGACAGGGACCGGGGAGCTGTTTTTT.

The chain is built from TRBV6-5 and TRBJ1-4, with TRBD1 identical over 8 bases. In germline, CDR1 is MNHEY, CDR2 SVGAGI. This CDR3 contains 14 residues. V trimming: 6 bases; J trimming: 7 bases; junction bases outside the gene matches: 7. CDR3 bases: TGTGCCAGCAGCGCCGGGACAGGAGGTGAAAAACTGTTTTTT. It is translated as CASSAGTGGEKLFF.

The chain has TRBV2 and TRBJ2-1, with 7 bases matching TRBD1. Germline V gene data show CDR1 as SNHLY and CDR2 as FYNNEI. This CDR3 comprises 14 residues. V dropped 5 bases and J dropped 6; count of bases not matched to a gene: 7. The DNA of the CDR3 is TGTGCCAGCAGTCCCACAGGGGTACTCAATGAGCAGTTCTTC. It specifies CASSPTGVLNEQFF.

This clone appeared a few times. This chain uses TRBV7-6 with TRBJ1-5; perhaps TRBD1 as D (5 bases). There are 16 residues in the CDR3. The V and J ends lost 1 base and 1 base respectively, with 11 bases between them. Per germline, CDR1 SGHVS and CDR2 FNYEAQ. CDR3 in DNA: TGTGCCAGCAGCTTAGGGGTCCCAGGGAGCAATCAGCCCCAGCATTTT. Residues: CASSLGVPGSNQPQHF.

The rearrangement joins TRBV9 to TRBJ2-3, with 8 nucleotides matching TRBD1. The CDR3 totals 14 residues. Germline lookup yields CDR1 SGDLS and CDR2 YYNGEE. V lost 3 bases to trimming and J lost 10 bases; unmatched junction nucleotides: 10. The CDR3 reads CASSGPGQVIPQYF. The CDR3 DNA follows: TGTGCCAGCAGCGGCCCGGGACAGGTGATTCCGCAGTATTTT.

This chain uses TRBV5-4 with TRBJ2-5; D ambiguous. Per germline, CDR1 SGHNT and CDR2 YYREEE (reference sequence). V gave up 0 bases and J gave up 2 bases, with 8 bases separating them. The CDR3 extends over 14 amino acids. The CDR3 spells CASSLVADQETQYF. In DNA form, the CDR3 reads TGTGCCAGCAGCTTGGTGGCAGATCAAGAGACCCAGTACTTC.

The chain has TRBV5-4 and TRBJ2-2, with D maybe TRBD1 (6 bases). The CDR3 is 15 residues long. Germline loops: CDR1 SGHNT, CDR2 YYREEE (reference sequence). V lost 2 bases and J 1 base, leaving 9 bases between the germline ends. Written as DNA, the CDR3 is TGTGCCAGCAGCTTACGACAGGAGAACACCGGGGAGCTGTTTTTT. Its protein is CASSLRQENTGELFF.

This rearrangement joins TRBV5-8 to TRBJ2-4; weak D call: TRBD2 (6 bases). The germline V gene encodes CDR1 SGHTS and CDR2 YDEGEE. With 0 bases removed from V and 11 bases from J, the gap between germline ends came to 18 bases. This CDR3 is built from 15 residues. Written as DNA, the CDR3 is TGTGCCAGCAGCTTGGAGCCGGGACTCGCGCGCCTTCAGTACTTC. It yields the protein CASSLEPGLARLQYF.

The J gene is TRBJ1-2, the V gene TRBV29-1, with 10 positions matching TRBD1. With V trimmed by 3 bases and J by 3 bases, 7 bases remained unmatched. Germline assignment: CDR1 SQVTM and CDR2 ANQGSEA. This CDR3 is 15 amino acids long. CDR3 sequence reads: CSVDGTGDFDYGYTF. CDR3 in DNA: TGCAGCGTTGATGGGACAGGGGATTTTGACTATGGCTACACCTTC. Using reference TRBV29-1 and TRBJ1-2 for the parts outside the CDR3, the full variable domain is SAVISQKPSRDICQRGTSLTIQCQVDSQVTMMFWYRQQPGQSLTLIATANQGSEATYESGFVIDKFPISRPNLTFSTLTVSNMSPEDSSIYLCSVDGTGDFDYGYTFGSGTRLTVV.

This clone was recorded a few times. V and J are TRBV10-2 and TRBJ1-1, with 7 bases identical to TRBD1. Germline CDR1 is WSHSY and CDR2 is SAAADI. This CDR3 spans 12 amino acids. V gave up 5 bases and J gave up 8 bases; unmatched junction bases: 5. The CDR3 DNA reads as TGCGCCAGCAGTACGACAGGGTCGGAAGCTTTCTTT. The encoded protein is CASSTTGSEAFF.

CDR3 sequence (DNA): TGCAGCGTTGCAATGTTGTCCAACTACGAGCAGTACTTC. The encoded protein is CSVAMLSNYEQYF. The chain links TRBV29-1 to TRBJ2-7; no clear D. CDR1 and CDR2 (germline): SQVTM, ANQGSEA. V was pared by 4 bases and J by 3 bases, with 13 bases between. This CDR3 has 13 amino acids.

The chain carries TRBV12-5 and TRBJ2-7; 7 nucleotides line up with TRBD1. Germline values: CDR1 LGHNT, CDR2 FRNRAP. The ends lost 1 base at V and 3 bases at J; junction bases unmatched: 12. The CDR3 extends over 17 amino acids. The CDR3 coding sequence is TGTGCTAGTGGTTTGGCTAAGAAAACAGGGGAACTCTACGAGCAGTACTTC. It is translated as CASGLAKKTGELYEQYF.

This chain links TRBV5-1 with TRBJ2-1; TRBD2 agrees at 7 bases. Trimming at V came to 4 bases and at J to 4 bases, leaving 8 bases not matched to a gene. Germline-derived CDR1 and CDR2 are SGHRS and YFSETQ. This CDR3 has 15 amino acids. CDR3 region: CASSHLSGTYNEQFF. Here the CDR3 DNA reads TGCGCCAGCAGCCATTTAAGCGGGACGTACAATGAGCAGTTCTTC.

The chain is built from TRBV19 and TRBJ1-4; possible D gene TRBD1, 5 bases. Trimming took off 6 bases at V and 8 bases at J, with 19 bases between the two ends. Per the germline V gene, CDR1 is LNHDA and CDR2 is SQIVND (reference sequence). This CDR3 is 15 amino acids long. This CDR3 reads CASSQEGLSEEKLFF. The CDR3 region has the DNA TGTGCCAGTAGCCAGGAGGGGTTATCGGAGGAAAAACTGTTTTTT.

DNA for the CDR3: TGTGCCAGCAGCGCCGAGCCCGGACAGGGCCACGGCTACACCTTC. This encodes CASSAEPGQGHGYTF. V is TRBV9 and J is TRBJ1-2; 8 bases are shared with TRBD1. The CDR3 extends over 15 amino acids. Germline V CDR1 and CDR2: SGDLS, YYNGEE. The V and J ends lost 3 bases and 8 bases, in that order; junction bases with no gene match: 12.

The chain carries TRBV7-2 and TRBJ2-5, with D maybe TRBD1 (6 bases). CDR3 length: 15 amino acids. Germline-derived CDR1 and CDR2 are SGHTA and FQGNSA. Trimming shortened V by 8 bases and J by 3 bases, and 19 bases separated the two germline ends. In DNA, the CDR3 is TGTGCCAGCTCCCTGAGGGGGTTCACTAAAGAGACCCAGTACTTC. Translation gives CASSLRGFTKETQYF.

This chain joins TRBV7-2 and TRBJ1-3, with TRBD1 matching 8 bases. The CDR3 has 14 residues. CDR1 and CDR2 (germline): SGHTA, FQGNSA. Germline trimming cut 3 bases from V and 4 bases from J; bases unmatched to any gene: 2. For the CDR3, the DNA is TGTGCCAGCAGCTTCAGGGGGCCCGGAAACACCATATATTTT. As protein: CASSFRGPGNTIYF.

The chain recombines TRBV11-3 with TRBJ2-3; TRBD2 matches at 12 bases. The CDR3 covers 15 residues. After removal of 5 bases from V and 3 bases from J, the junction contained 3 bases not matched to a gene. CDR1 and CDR2 (germline): SGHNT, YENEEA. The DNA of the CDR3 is TGTGCCAGCAGCGTCACTAGCGGGGGGACAGATACGCAGTATTTT. This sequence encodes CASSVTSGGTDTQYF.

This clone was counted only a few times. The chain uses TRBV6-6 and TRBJ2-3; 10 nucleotides line up with TRBD2. The CDR3 is 16 amino acids. Germline V gene sequence: CDR1 MNHNY, CDR2 SVGAGI (reference sequence). The ends lost 6 bases at V and 3 bases at J; junction bases unmatched: 9. CDR3 sequence: CASSPALAGVTDTQYF. In DNA, the CDR3 is TGTGCCAGCAGCCCTGCCCTAGCGGGGGTGACAGATACGCAGTATTTT.

The chain uses TRBV2 and TRBJ1-2; TRBD1 is a possible D gene (5 bases). Trimming shortened V by 6 bases and J by 4 bases, and 12 bases separated the two germline ends. This CDR3 has 13 amino acids. Germline V gene lookup returns CDR1 SNHLY and CDR2 FYNNEI. The CDR3 reads CASRSGLGYGYTF. The CDR3 DNA is TGTGCCAGCAGATCGGGACTCGGCTATGGCTACACCTTC. Full variable domain (outside the CDR3, taken from reference TRBV2 and TRBJ1-2): EPEVTQTPSHQVTQMGQEVILRCVPISNHLYFYWYRQILGQKVEFLVSFYNNEISEKSEIFDDQFSVERPDGSNFTLKIRSTKLEDSAMYFCASRSGLGYGYTFGSGTRLTVV.

In DNA, the CDR3 is TGTGCCACCGGACAGGGGGGTTCACCCCTCCACTTT. Translating it yields CATGQGGSPLHF. The V call is TRBV6-5, the J call TRBJ1-6, with 10 nucleotides matching TRBD1. Germline V gene data show CDR1 as MNHEY and CDR2 as SVGAGI. V shed 10 bases, J shed 9 bases, and the junction held 3 bases outside the gene matches. The CDR3 runs to 12 residues.

With regard to this clone: The same CDR3 arises from other DNA sequences in this sample as well. The chain couples TRBV5-4 to TRBJ1-2; D may be TRBD1 (6 bases). CDR1 is SGHNT and CDR2 is YYREEE in the germline V gene (reference sequence). The CDR3 extends over 14 amino acids. V lost 0 bases to trimming and J lost 5 bases, with 11 bases between them. CDR3 DNA sequence: TGTGCCAGCAGCTTGGAGCGGGGGGCATATGGCTACACCTTC. The encoded protein is CASSLERGAYGYTF.